A selection of T cell receptor beta chains follows, all from one sample in a study of CD8+CD57+ T cells in acquired aplastic anemia. TCRdb re-called the reads with MiXCR, one entry per CDR3 protein. This sample has under 350,000 distinct CDR3 sequences, with approximately 60% found just once. The sample comprised sorted CD4+, CD8+, or CD8+CD57+ T cells (not recorded which) from PBMCs. The receptors stem from a human donor with aplastic anemia. CDR3s include the opening cysteine and the closing phenylalanine or tryptophan. Fields, in order: J gene, clone size, V gene, D gene, CDR3 DNA, CDR3 protein. A D gene is named only where the DNA matches it firmly. For some rows the clone size is stated as once, few or many, or as a class when expanded; others skip it.

TRBJ1-2	few	TRBV10-3	-	TGTGCCATCAGTGAGTCAGGGGGGCGTGGCTACACCTTC	CAISESGGRGYTF
TRBJ2-1	-	TRBV10-2	TRBD2	TGCGCCAGCAGCGACCGGGGGGGCTCCTACAATGAGCAGTTCTTC	CASSDRGGSYNEQFF
TRBJ2-7	-	TRBV20-1	TRBD1	TGCAGTGCTAGAGATCACAGGACAGGCTACGAGCAGTACTTC	CSARDHRTGYEQYF
TRBJ1-1	-	TRBV4-1	TRBD1	TGCGCCAGCAGCAGTCCGGGACAGGAGAACACTGAAGCTTTCTTT	CASSSPGQENTEAFF
TRBJ2-7	-	TRBV2	TRBD2	TGTGCCAGCAGTGAGGCCCTAGCGGGAGTTGATGAGCAGTACTTC	CASSEALAGVDEQYF
TRBJ2-3	once	TRBV5-5	-	TGTGCCAGCAGCTTGGTCGCAGGTCGCACAGATACGCAGTATTTT	CASSLVAGRTDTQYF
TRBJ2-7	-	TRBV20-1	TRBD2	TGCAGTGCTGGGAGACTAGCGGGAGAGGTCTACGAGCAGTACTTC	CSAGRLAGEVYEQYF
TRBJ1-2	many	TRBV2	-	TGTGCCAGCAGTGAAATCCGGGAGGACTATGGCTACACCTTC	CASSEIREDYGYTF
TRBJ1-1	many	TRBV12-3/TRBV12-4	-	TGTGCCAGCAGTTTACAAGGCCGCCAAACTGAAGCTTTCTTT	CASSLQGRQTEAFF
TRBJ2-5	-	TRBV11-3	TRBD2	TGTGCCAGCAGCTCGGGACTAGCCGATCAAGAGACCCAGTACTTC	CASSSGLADQETQYF
TRBJ1-2	-	TRBV5-4	TRBD1	TGTGCCAGCAGCACCACGGGACAGGGGTATGGCTACACCTTC	CASSTTGQGYGYTF
TRBJ1-6	-	TRBV19	-	TGTGCCAGTAGTATAGGGGACGGTAATTCACCCCTCCACTTT	CASSIGDGNSPLHF
TRBJ1-2	-	TRBV5-6	-	TGTGCCAGCAGCTTAAGTTCCGGCTATGGCTACACCTTC	CASSLSSGYGYTF
TRBJ1-5	many	TRBV15	TRBD1	TGTGCCACCAGCAGGGACTCGACAGGGACCTATCAGCCCCAGCATTTT	CATSRDSTGTYQPQHF
TRBJ2-5	-	TRBV7-9	-	TGTGCCAGCAGCTTAGGGGCAGAAGAGACCCAGTACTTC	CASSLGAEETQYF
TRBJ2-5	many	TRBV20-1	-	TGCAGTGCTGGCCTAGCAGGGGCCGTTGAGACCCAGTACTTC	CSAGLAGAVETQYF